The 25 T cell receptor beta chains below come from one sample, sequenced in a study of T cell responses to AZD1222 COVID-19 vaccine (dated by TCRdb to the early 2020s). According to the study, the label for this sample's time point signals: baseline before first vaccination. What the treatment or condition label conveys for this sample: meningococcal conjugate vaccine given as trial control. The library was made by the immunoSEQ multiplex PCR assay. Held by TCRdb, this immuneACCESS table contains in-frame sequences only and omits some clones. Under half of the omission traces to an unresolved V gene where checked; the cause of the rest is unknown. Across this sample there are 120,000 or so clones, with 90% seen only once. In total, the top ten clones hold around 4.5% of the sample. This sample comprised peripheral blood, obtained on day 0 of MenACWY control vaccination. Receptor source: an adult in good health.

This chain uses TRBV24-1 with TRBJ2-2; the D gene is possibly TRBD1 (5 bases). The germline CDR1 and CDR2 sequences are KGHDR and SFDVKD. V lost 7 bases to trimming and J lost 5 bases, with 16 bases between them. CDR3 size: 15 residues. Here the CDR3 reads CATRESGMQTGELFF. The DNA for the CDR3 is TGTGCCACCAGGGAATCAGGGATGCAGACCGGGGAGCTGTTTTTT.

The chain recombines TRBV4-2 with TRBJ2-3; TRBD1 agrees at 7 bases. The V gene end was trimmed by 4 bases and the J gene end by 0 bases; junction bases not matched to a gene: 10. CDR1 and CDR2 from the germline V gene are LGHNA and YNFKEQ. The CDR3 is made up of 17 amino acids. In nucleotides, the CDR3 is TGTGCCAGCAGCCGGGGGACAGTAACGACAAGCACAGATACGCAGTATTTT. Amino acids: CASSRGTVTTSTDTQYF.

The CDR3 loop is CASSLLPGWGRRETQYF. The CDR3 DNA is TGTGCCAGCAGCCTCCTCCCTGGGTGGGGGAGGCGGGAGACCCAGTACTTC. This rearrangement joins TRBV7-3 to TRBJ2-5; TRBD2 might be the D (6 bases). Germline CDR1 is SGHTA and CDR2 is FQGTGA. Between the trimmed V and J ends, which lost 5 bases and 5 bases, there was a span of 24 bases. This CDR3 region has 17 residues.

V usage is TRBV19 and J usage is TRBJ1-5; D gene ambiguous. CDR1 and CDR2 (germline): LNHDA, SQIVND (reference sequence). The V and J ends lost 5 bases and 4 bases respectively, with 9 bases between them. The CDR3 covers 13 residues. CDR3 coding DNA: TGTGCCAGTAGTGATACAAGTAATCAGCCCCAGCATTTT. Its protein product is CASSDTSNQPQHF.

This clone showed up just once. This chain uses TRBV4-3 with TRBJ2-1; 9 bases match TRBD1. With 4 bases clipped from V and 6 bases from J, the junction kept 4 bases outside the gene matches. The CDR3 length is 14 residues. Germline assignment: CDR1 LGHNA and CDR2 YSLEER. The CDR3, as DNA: TGCGCCAGCAGCCGCCTGACAGGGGGCAATGAGCAGTTCTTC. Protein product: CASSRLTGGNEQFF.

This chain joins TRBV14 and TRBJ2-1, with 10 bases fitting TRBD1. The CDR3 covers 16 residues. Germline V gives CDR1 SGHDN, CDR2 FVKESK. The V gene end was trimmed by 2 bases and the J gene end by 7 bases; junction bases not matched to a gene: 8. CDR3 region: CASSQFGQGGWNEQFF. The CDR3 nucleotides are TGTGCCAGCAGCCAATTCGGACAGGGGGGTTGGAATGAGCAGTTCTTC.

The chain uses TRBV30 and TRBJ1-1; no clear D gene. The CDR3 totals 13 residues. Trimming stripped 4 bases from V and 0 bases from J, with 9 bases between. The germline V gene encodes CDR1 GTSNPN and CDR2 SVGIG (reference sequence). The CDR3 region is CAWTRGLNTEAFF. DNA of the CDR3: TGTGCCTGGACCCGAGGGTTGAACACTGAAGCTTTCTTT.

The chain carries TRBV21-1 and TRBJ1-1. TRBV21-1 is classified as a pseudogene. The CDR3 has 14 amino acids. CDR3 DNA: TGTGCCAGCAGCAAAGGGGGGTGCTACGCTGAAGCTTTCTTT. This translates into CASSKGGCYAEAFF.

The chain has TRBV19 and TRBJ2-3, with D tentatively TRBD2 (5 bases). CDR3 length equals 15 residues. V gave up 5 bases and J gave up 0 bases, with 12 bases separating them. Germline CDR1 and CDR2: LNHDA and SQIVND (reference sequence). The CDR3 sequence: CASSVSGLSTDTQYF. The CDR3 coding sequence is TGTGCCAGTAGTGTGAGCGGCCTGAGCACAGATACGCAGTATTTT.

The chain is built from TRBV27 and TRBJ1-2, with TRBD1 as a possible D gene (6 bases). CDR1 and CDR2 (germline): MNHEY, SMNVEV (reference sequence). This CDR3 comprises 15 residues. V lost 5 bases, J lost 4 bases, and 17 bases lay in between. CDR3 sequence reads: CASSSFLGAPYGYTF. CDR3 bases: TGTGCCAGCAGTAGCTTTTTGGGGGCGCCCTATGGCTACACCTTC.

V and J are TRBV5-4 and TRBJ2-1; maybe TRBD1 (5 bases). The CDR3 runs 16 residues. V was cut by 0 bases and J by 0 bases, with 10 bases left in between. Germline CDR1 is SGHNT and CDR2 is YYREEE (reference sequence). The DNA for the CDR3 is TGTGCCAGCAGCTTGGGGGGCGAGAGCTCCTACAATGAGCAGTTCTTC. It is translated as CASSLGGESSYNEQFF.

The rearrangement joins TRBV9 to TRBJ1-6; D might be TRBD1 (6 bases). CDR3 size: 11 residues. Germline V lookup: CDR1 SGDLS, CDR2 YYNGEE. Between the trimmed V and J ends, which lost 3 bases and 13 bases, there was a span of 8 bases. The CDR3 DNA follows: TGTGCCAGCAGCGCTCAGGGGCCCCTCCACTTT. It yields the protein CASSAQGPLHF.

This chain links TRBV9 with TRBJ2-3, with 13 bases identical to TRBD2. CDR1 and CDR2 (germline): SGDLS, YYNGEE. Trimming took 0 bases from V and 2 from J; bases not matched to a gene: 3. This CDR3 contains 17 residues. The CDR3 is CASSVEGLAGFTDTQYF. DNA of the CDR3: TGTGCCAGCAGCGTAGAGGGACTAGCGGGATTCACAGATACGCAGTATTTT.

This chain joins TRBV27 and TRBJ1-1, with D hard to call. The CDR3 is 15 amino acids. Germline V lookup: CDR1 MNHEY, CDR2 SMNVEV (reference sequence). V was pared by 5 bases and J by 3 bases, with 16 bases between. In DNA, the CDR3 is TGTGCCAGCAGTCCGAGGATAGTTGCGGACACTGAAGCTTTCTTT. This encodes CASSPRIVADTEAFF.

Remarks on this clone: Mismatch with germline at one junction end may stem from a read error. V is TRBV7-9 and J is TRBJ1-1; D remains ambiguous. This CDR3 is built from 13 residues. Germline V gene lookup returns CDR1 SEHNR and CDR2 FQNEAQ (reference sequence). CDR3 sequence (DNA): TGTGCCAGCAGCCTAGCAGTGTCCACTGAAGCTTTCTTT. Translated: CASSLAVSTEAFF.

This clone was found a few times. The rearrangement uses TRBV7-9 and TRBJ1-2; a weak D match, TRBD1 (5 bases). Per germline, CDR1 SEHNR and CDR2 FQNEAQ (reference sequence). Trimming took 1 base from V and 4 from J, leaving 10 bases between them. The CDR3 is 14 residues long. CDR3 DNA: TGTGCCAGCAGCTTAGTAGGGACTCTCTATGGCTACACCTTC. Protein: CASSLVGTLYGYTF.

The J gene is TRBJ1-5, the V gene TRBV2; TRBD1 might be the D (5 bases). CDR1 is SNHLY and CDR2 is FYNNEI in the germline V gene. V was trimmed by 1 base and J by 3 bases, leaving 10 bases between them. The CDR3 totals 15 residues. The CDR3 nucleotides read TGTGCCAGCAGTGAAGATATCAGGGTCAATCAGCCCCAGCATTTT. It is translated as CASSEDIRVNQPQHF.

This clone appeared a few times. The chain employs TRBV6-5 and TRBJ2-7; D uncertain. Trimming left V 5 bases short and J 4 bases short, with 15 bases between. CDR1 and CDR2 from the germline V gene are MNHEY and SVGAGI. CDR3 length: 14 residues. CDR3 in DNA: TGTGCCAGCAGTCCAGAGTGGCAGTTGTACGAGCAGTACTTC. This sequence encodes CASSPEWQLYEQYF.

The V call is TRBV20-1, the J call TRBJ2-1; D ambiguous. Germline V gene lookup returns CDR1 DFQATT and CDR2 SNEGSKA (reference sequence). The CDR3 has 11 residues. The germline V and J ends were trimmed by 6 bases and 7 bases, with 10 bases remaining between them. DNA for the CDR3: TGCAGTGCCAGCCAAGGAAATGAGCAGTTCTTC. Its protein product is CSASQGNEQFF.

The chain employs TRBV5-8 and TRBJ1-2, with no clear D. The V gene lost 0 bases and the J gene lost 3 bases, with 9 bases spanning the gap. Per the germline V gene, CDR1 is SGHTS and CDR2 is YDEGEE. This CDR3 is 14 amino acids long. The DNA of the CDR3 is TGTGCCAGCAGCTTGGTCCAGTTTGACTATGGCTACACCTTC. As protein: CASSLVQFDYGYTF.

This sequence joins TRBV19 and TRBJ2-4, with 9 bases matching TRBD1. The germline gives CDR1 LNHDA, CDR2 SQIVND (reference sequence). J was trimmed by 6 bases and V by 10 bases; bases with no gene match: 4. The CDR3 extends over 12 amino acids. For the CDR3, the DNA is TGTGCCACCGGGACAGGGTCAAACATTCAGTACTTC. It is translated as CATGTGSNIQYF.

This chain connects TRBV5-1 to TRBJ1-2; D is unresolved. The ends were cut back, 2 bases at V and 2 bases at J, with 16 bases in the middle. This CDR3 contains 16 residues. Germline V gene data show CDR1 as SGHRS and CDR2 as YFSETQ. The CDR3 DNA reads TGCGCCAGCAGCTTTTTAAGCCAGGAAGGGAACTATGGCTACACCTTC. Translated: CASSFLSQEGNYGYTF.

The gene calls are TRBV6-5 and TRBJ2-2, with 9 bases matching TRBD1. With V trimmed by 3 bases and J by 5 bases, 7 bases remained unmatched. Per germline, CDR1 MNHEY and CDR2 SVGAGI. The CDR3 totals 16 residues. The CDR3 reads CASSYLGTGWTGELFF. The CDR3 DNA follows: TGTGCCAGCAGTTATCTAGGGACAGGGTGGACCGGGGAGCTGTTTTTT.

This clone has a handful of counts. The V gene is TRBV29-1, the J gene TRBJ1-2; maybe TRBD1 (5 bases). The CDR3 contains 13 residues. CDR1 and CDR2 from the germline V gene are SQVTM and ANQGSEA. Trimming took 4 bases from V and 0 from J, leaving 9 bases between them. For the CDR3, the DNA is TGCAGCGTTGGGGGACTAGCTAACTATGGCTACACCTTC. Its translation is CSVGGLANYGYTF.

DNA for the CDR3: TGTGCCAGCAGCTTAGGGACCACAGATACGCAGTATTTT. It translates to CASSLGTTDTQYF. This chain joins TRBV5-5 and TRBJ2-3; perhaps D is TRBD1 or TRBD2 (5 bases each). CDR3 length: 13 residues. CDR1 is SGHKS and CDR2 is YYEKEE in the germline V gene (reference sequence). V lost 2 bases, J lost 2 bases, and 6 bases lay in between.